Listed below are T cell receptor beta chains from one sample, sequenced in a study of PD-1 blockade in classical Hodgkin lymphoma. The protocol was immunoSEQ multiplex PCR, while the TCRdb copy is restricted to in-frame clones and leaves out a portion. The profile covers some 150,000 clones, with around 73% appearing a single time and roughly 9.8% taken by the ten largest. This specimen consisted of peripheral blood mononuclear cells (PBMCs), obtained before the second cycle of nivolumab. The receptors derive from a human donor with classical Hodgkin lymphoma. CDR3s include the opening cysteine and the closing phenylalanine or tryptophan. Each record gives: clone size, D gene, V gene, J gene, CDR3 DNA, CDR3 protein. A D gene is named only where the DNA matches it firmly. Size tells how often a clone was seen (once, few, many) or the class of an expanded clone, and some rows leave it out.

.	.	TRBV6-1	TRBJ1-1	TGTGCCAGCAGTGTAGTGTTATCAAAAGGGGACACTGAAGCTTTCTTT	CASSVVLSKGDTEAFF
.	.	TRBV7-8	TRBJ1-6	TGTGCCAGCAGCTCATATGAGACAGTGGGATCACCCCTCCACTTT	CASSSYETVGSPLHF
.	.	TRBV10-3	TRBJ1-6	TGTGCCATCAGTGGGGGGACCGCTAATTCACCCCTCCACTTT	CAISGGTANSPLHF
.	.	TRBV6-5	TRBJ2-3	TGTGCCAGCAGACGCCTCGGGGAAGATACGCAGTATTTT	CASRRLGEDTQYF
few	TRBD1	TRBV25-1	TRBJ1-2	TGTGCCAGCAGTGAGGGGGACAGGGAAGGCTACACCTTC	CASSEGDREGYTF
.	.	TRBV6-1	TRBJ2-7	TGTGCCATCAGTGAGGGTCGCCGTCGGGGCTCCTACGAGCAGTACTTC	CAISEGRRRGSYEQYF
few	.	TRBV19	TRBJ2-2	TGTGCCAGTAGTGACGTGGTGGGCGGGGAGCTGTTTTTT	CASSDVVGGELFF
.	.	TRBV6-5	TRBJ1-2	TGTGCCAGCAGTAGGGGAACCTATGGCTACACCTTC	CASSRGTYGYTF
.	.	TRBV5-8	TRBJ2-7	TGTGCCAGCAGCCAACAATTCTCCTACGAGCAGTACTTC	CASSQQFSYEQYF
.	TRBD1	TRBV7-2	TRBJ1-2	TGTGCCAGCAGCTTCAGGGGACAGGGGGCTTCTAACTATGGCTACACCTTC	CASSFRGQGASNYGYTF
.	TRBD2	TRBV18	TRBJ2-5	TGTGCCAGCTCCCCCCAGCGGGGGGCAGGGGAGACCCAGTACTTC	CASSPQRGAGETQYF
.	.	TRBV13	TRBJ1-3	TGTGCCAGCAGCCCCCAGTTCTCTGGAAACACCATATATTTT	CASSPQFSGNTIYF
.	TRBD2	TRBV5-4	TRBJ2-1	TGTGCCAGCAGCTTGATTCAGCGGGGCCAAACTGAGCAGTTCTTC	CASSLIQRGQTEQFF
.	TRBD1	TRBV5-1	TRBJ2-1	TGCGCCAGCAGCTTGGAGGGACAGCCATACAATGAGCAGTTCTTC	CASSLEGQPYNEQFF
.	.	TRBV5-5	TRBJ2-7	TGTGCCAGCAGCCCGGGATTTACCTACGAGCAGTACTTC	CASSPGFTYEQYF
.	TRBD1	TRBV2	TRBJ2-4	TGTGCCACTAAGGGACAGGGAAGCCCCAAAAACATTCAGTACTTC	CATKGQGSPKNIQYF
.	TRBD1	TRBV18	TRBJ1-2	TGTGCCAGCTCATCCGGCGGGACAGTACCTCACTATGGCTACACCTTC	CASSSGGTVPHYGYTF
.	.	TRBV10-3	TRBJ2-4	TGTGCCATCAGTGCGGGACAAGTCGGAGTGGGGAAAAACATTCAGTACTTC	CAISAGQVGVGKNIQYF
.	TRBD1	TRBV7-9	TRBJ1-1	TGTGCCAGCAGCTTAGGGGTGTCGGCGACAGGGGCTTTCGAAGCTTTCTTT	CASSLGVSATGAFEAFF
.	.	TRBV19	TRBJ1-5	TGTGCCAGTAGTATGTTTCTGAATCAGCCCCAGCATTTT	CASSMFLNQPQHF
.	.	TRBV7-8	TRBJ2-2	TGTGCCAGCAGCCGGCCCACCGGGGAGCTGTTTTTT	CASSRPTGELFF
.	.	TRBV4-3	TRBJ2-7	TGCGCCAGCAGCCAAGGTGGGATCCGATCGTACGAGCAGTACTTC	CASSQGGIRSYEQYF
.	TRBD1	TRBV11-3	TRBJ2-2	TGTGCCAGCAGCCCGACAGGGGCGTACACCGGGGAGCTGTTTTTT	CASSPTGAYTGELFF
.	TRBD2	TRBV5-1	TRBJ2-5	TGCGCCAGCAGCTTGGCCGCGGGACTAGCGGGAGCAGAGACCCAGTACTTC	CASSLAAGLAGAETQYF
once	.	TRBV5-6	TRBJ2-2	TGTGCCAGCTGTTCATACACCGGGGAGCTGTTTTTT	CASCSYTGELFF
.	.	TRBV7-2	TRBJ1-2	TGTGCCAGCAGCTTCCAGGGAGGCAATGGCTACACCTTC	CASSFQGGNGYTF
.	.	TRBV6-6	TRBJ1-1	TGTGCCAGTTGTGAGGGGGTGAACACTGAAGCTTTCTTT	CASCEGVNTEAFF
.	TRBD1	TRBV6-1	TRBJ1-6	TGTGCCAGCAGTGAAGGGACAGGGGTGAGATATTCACCCCTCCACTTT	CASSEGTGVRYSPLHF
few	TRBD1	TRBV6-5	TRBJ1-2	TGTGCCTCCCACTGGGACAGGGATTACGGCTACACCTTC	CASHWDRDYGYTF
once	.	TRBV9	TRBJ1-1	TGTGCCAGCAGCGCCGGGGGCGTCACTGAAGCTTTCTTT	CASSAGGVTEAFF
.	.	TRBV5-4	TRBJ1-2	TGTGCCAGCAGCCCGAGGGGGGGCGACTATGGCTACACCTTC	CASSPRGGDYGYTF
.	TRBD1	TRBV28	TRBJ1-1	TGTGCCAGCAGTTTCGAGGGGGCGTACACTGAAGCTTTCTTT	CASSFEGAYTEAFF
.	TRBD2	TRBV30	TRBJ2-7	TGTGCCTGGAGTGTAACCAGGACTAGGGAGCAGTACTTC	CAWSVTRTREQYF
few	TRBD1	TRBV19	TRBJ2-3	TGTGCCAGTAGTAAAGGAGGCAGGGGGCGGACAGATACGCAGTATTTT	CASSKGGRGRTDTQYF
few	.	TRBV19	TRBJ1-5	TGTGCCAGTAGTCCCTCAGGGCGCAGGCAGCCCCAGCATTTT	CASSPSGRRQPQHF
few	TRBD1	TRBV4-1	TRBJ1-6	TGCGCCAGCAGCGCTCAAGACAGGGCTAATTCACCCCTCCACTTT	CASSAQDRANSPLHF
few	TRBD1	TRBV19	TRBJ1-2	TGTGCCAGTAGTATAGATGGGACAGGGGACTATGGCTACACCTTC	CASSIDGTGDYGYTF
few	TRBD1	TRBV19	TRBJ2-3	TGTGCCAGTAGTATGGGACAGGGCTTTACAGATACGCAGTATTTT	CASSMGQGFTDTQYF
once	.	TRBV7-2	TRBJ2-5	TGTGCCAGCAGCTCCCCACGGGAAGAATACCAAGAGACCCAGTACTTC	CASSSPREEYQETQYF
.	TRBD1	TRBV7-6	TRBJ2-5	TGTGCCAGCAGCTTCGACAGGGCCCCACGTAGGGCAGAGACCCAGTACTTC	CASSFDRAPRRAETQYF
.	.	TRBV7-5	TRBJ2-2	TGTGCCAGCACCCTAGGAGGGAGAACCGGGGAGCTGTTTTTT	CASTLGGRTGELFF